A selection of T cell receptor beta chains follows, all from one sample in a study of blood T cell repertoires in COVID-19. Method: immunoSEQ multiplex PCR; TCRdb's copy keeps in-frame clones and lacks some. The table has about 150,000 clones, more than 75% seen once. The sequenced sample was peripheral blood. The receptor set was obtained from a human donor in a cohort sampled during active COVID-19. Both conserved end residues are trimmed from each CDR3. D genes are given only for firm matches.

D	V	J	CDR3
TRBD2	TRBV3-1/TRBV3-2	TRBJ2-1	ASSQSQLAGGQYEQF
-	TRBV7-9	TRBJ1-5	ASSPYTVYNQPQH
TRBD2	TRBV3-1/TRBV3-2	TRBJ2-1	ASSQVISSGRANEQF
-	TRBV29-1	TRBJ2-5	SVGEQETQY
-	TRBV3-1/TRBV3-2	TRBJ1-2	ASSLRGSYGYT
-	TRBV9	TRBJ1-1	ASSVDGRGEAF
TRBD2	TRBV29-1	TRBJ2-5	SVEVGLAGGWEVQY
-	TRBV5-1	TRBJ2-2	ASRTNTGELF
-	TRBV27	TRBJ2-5	ASSFEGETQY
TRBD1	TRBV28	TRBJ1-3	ASSLWIGLNTGTGDFSGNTIY
TRBD2	TRBV5-1	TRBJ2-1	ASSLVLAGGPYNEQF
-	TRBV2	TRBJ2-5	ASSEVLAQETQY
-	TRBV15	TRBJ1-2	ATRKTETANYGYT
-	TRBV2	TRBJ2-3	ASSVGLAGDTQY
-	TRBV7-8	TRBJ2-5	ASSGTGIPIKTQY
-	TRBV12-3/TRBV12-4	TRBJ2-4	ASSLQGMNIQY
TRBD1	TRBV24-1	TRBJ2-1	ATSRQGNNEQF
TRBD1	TRBV5-1	TRBJ1-3	ASSRDRSSGNTIY
-	TRBV9	TRBJ1-5	ASSPGFRAPNQPQH
TRBD1	TRBV28	TRBJ1-2	ASSSGTGDGFGYGYT
TRBD2	TRBV24-1	TRBJ2-1	ATSEPSGGYNEQF
TRBD1	TRBV6-5	TRBJ1-4	ASTRTGVDEKLF
TRBD1	TRBV5-1	TRBJ1-6	ASSFQGVPLH
TRBD2	TRBV4-2	TRBJ2-1	ASSQASGGHSYNEQF
-	TRBV11-2	TRBJ2-5	ASSLGSLGGAWETQY